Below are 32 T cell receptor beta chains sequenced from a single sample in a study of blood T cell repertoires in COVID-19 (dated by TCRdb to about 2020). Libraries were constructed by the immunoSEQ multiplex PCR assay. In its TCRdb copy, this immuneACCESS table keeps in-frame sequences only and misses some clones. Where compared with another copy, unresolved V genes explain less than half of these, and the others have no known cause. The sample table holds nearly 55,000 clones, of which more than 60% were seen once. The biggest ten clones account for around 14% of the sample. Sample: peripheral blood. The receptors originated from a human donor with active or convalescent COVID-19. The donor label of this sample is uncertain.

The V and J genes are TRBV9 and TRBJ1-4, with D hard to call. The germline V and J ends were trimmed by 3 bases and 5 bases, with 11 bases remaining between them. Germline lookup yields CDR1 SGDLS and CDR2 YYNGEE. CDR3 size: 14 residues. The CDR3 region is CASSADGMNEKLFF. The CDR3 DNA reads TGTGCCAGCAGCGCGGACGGGATGAATGAAAAACTGTTTTTT.

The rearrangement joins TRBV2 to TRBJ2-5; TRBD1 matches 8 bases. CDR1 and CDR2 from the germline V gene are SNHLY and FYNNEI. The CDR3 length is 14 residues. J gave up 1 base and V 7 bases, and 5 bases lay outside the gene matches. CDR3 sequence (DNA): TGTGCCAGCAATCCCGACAGGGGCCAAGAGACCCAGTACTTC. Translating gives CASNPDRGQETQYF.

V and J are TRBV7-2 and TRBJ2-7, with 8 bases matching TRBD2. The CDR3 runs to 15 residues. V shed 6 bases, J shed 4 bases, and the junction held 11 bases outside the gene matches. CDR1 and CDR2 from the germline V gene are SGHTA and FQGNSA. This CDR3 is CASRGPGTRSYEQYF. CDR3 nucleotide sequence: TGTGCCAGCAGGGGCCCTGGGACTAGGTCTTACGAGCAGTACTTC.

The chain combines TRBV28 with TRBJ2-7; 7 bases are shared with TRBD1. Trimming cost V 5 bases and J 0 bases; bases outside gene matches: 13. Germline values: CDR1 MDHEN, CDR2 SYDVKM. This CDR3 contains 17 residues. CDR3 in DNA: TGTGCCAGCAGTCTACCTCGGGGACAGAAGAGCTCCTACGAGCAGTACTTC. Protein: CASSLPRGQKSSYEQYF.

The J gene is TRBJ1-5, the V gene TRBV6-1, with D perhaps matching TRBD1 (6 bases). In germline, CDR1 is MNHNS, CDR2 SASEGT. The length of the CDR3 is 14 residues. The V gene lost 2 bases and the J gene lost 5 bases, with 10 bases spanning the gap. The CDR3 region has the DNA TGTGCCAGCAGTGAACACAGGGCTGATCAGCCCCAGCATTTT. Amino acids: CASSEHRADQPQHF.

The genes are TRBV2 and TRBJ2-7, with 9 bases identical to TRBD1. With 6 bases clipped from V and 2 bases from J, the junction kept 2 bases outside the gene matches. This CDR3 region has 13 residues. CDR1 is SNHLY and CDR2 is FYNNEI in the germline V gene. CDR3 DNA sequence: TGTGCCAGCAGAAGGACAGGGGCCTACGAGCAGTACTTC. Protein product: CASRRTGAYEQYF. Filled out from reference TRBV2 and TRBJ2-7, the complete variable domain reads EPEVTQTPSHQVTQMGQEVILRCVPISNHLYFYWYRQILGQKVEFLVSFYNNEISEKSEIFDDQFSVERPDGSNFTLKIRSTKLEDSAMYFCASRRTGAYEQYFGPGTRLTVT.

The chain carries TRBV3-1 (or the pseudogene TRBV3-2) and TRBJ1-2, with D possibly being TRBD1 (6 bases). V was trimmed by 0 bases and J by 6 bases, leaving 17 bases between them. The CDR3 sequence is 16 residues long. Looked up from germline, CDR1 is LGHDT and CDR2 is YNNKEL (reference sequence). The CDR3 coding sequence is TGTGCCAGCAGCCAAGATTTCGGCAGGGGAAGGCATGGCTACACCTTC. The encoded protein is CASSQDFGRGRHGYTF.

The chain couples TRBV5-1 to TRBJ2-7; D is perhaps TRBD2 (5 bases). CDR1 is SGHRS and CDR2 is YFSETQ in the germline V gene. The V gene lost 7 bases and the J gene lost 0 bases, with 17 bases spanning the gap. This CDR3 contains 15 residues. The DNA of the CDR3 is TGCGCCAGCCGTCGAGGGAGAGGCGACTCCTACGAGCAGTACTTC. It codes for CASRRGRGDSYEQYF. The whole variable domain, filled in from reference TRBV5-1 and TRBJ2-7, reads KAGVTQTPRYLIKTRGQQVTLSCSPISGHRSVSWYQQTPGQGLQFLFEYFSETQRNKGNFPGRFSGRQFSNSRSEMNVSTLELGDSALYLCASRRGRGDSYEQYFGPGTRLTVT.

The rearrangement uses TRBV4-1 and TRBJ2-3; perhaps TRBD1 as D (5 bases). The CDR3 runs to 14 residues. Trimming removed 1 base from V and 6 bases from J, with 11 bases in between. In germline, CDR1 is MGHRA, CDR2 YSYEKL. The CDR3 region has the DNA TGCGCCAGCAGCCAAGGGGGCCGCCCCGATACGCAGTATTTT. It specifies CASSQGGRPDTQYF.

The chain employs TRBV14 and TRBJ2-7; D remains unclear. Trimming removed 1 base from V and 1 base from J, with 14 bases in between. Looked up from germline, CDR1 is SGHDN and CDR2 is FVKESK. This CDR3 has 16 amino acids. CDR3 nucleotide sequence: TGTGCCAGCAGCCAAGCCGGCGGAGTAAAGTCCTACGAGCAGTACTTC. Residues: CASSQAGGVKSYEQYF.

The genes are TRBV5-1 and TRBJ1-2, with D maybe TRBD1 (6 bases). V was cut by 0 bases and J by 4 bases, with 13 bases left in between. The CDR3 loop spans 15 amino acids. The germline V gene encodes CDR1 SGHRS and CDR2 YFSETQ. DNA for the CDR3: TGCGCCAGCAGCTTGGGACAGGCCAGATCCTATGGCTACACCTTC. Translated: CASSLGQARSYGYTF.

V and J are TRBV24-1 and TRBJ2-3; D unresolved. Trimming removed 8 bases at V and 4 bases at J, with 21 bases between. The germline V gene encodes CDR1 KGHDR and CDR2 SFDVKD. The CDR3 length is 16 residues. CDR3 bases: TGTGCCACCAACCCCTTTGGGCTTGCTACGCCAGATACGCAGTATTTT. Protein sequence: CATNPFGLATPDTQYF.

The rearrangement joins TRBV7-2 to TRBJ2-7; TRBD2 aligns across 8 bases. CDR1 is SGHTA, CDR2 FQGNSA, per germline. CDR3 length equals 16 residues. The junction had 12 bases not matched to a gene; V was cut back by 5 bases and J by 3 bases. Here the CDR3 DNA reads TGTGCCAGCAGCCCCGGTGGTAGCGGGACTCTCTACGAGCAGTACTTC. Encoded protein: CASSPGGSGTLYEQYF.

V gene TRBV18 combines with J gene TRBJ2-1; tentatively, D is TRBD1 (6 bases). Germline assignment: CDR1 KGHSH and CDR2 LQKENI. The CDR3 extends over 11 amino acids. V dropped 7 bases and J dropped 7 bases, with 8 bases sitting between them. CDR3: CASLGANEQFF. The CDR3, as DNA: TGTGCCAGCTTGGGGGCGAATGAGCAGTTCTTC.

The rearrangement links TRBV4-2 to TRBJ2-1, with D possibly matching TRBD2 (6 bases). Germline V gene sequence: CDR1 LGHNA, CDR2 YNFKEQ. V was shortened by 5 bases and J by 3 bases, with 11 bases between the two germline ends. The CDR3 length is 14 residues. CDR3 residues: CASSRSSVYNEQFF. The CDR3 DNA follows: TGTGCCAGCAGCAGATCTAGCGTCTACAATGAGCAGTTCTTC.

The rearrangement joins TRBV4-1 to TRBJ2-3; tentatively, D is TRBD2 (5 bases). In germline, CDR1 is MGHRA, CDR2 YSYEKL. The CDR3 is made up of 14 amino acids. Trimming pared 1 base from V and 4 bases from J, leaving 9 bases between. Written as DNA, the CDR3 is TGCGCCAGCAGCCAAGGCGGGTGGGCAGATACGCAGTATTTT. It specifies CASSQGGWADTQYF.

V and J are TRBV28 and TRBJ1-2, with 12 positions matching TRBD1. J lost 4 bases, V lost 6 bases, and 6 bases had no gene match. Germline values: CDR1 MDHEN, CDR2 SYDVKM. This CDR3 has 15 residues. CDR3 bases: TGTGCCAGCAGACTAGGGACAGGGGGCCTCTATGGCTACACCTTC. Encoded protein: CASRLGTGGLYGYTF.

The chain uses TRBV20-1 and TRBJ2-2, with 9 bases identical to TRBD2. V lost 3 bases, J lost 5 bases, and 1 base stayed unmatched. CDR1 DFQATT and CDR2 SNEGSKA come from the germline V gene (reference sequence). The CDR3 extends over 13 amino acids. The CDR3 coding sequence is TGCAGTGCTAGTGCGGGGGGGACCGGGGAGCTGTTTTTT. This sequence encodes CSASAGGTGELFF.

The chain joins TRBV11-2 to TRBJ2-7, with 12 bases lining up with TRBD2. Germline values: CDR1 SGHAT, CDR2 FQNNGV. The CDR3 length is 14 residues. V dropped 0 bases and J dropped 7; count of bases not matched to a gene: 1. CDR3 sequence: CASSLELAGGEQYF. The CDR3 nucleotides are TGTGCCAGCAGCTTAGAACTAGCGGGAGGTGAGCAGTACTTC. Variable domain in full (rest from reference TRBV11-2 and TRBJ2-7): EAGVAQSPRYKIIEKRQSVAFWCNPISGHATLYWYQQILGQGPKLLIQFQNNGVVDDSQLPKDRFSAERLKGVDSTLKIQPAKLEDSAVYLCASSLELAGGEQYFGPGTRLTVT.

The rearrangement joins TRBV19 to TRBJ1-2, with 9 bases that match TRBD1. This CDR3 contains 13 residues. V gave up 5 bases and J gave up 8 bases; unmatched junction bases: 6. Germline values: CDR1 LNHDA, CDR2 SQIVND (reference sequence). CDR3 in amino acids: CASSPQTGGGYTF. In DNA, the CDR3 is TGTGCCAGTAGTCCCCAGACAGGGGGAGGCTACACCTTC.

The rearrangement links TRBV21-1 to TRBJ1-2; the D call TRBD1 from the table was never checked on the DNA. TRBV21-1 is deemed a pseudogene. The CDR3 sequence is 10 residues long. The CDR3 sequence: CAYRAAGYTF. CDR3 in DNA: TGTGCTTACAGGGCCGCTGGCTACACCTTC.

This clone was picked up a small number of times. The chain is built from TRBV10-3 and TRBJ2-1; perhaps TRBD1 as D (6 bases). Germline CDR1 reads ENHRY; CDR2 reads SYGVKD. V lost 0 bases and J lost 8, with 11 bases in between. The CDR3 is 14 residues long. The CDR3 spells CAISESISGDEQFF. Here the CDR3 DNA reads TGTGCCATCAGTGAGTCGATTTCAGGGGATGAGCAGTTCTTC.

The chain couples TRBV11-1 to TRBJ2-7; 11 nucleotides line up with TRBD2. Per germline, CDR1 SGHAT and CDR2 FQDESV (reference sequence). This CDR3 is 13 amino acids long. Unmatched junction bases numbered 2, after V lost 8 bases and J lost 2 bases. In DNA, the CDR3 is TGTGCCAGCTCGACTAGCGGGACCTACGAGCAGTACTTC. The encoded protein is CASSTSGTYEQYF.

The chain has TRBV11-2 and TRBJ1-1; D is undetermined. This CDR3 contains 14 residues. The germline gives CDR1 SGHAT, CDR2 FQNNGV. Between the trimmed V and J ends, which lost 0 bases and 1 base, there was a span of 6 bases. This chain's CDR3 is CASSLDPGNTEAFF. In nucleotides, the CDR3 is TGTGCCAGCAGCTTAGATCCAGGGAACACTGAAGCTTTCTTT. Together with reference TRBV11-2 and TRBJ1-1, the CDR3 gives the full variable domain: EAGVAQSPRYKIIEKRQSVAFWCNPISGHATLYWYQQILGQGPKLLIQFQNNGVVDDSQLPKDRFSAERLKGVDSTLKIQPAKLEDSAVYLCASSLDPGNTEAFFGQGTRLTVV.

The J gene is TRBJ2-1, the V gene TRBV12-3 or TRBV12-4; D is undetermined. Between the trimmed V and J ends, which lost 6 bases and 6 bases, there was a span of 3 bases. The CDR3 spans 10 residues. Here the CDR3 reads CASSINEQFF. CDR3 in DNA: TGTGCCAGCAGCATCAATGAGCAGTTCTTC.

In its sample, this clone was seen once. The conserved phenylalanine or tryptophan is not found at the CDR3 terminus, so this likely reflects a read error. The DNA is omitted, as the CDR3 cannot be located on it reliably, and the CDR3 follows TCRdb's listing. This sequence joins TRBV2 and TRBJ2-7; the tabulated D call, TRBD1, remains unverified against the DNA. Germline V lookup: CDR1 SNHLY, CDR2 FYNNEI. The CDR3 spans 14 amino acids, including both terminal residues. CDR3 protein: CASSPGTGVSPGYL.

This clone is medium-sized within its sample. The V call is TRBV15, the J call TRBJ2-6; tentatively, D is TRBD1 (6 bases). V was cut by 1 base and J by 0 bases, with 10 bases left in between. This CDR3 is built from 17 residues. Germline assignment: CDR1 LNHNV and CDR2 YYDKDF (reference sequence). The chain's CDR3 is CATSRVNRDSGANVLTF. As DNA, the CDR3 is TGTGCCACCAGCAGAGTAAACAGGGACTCTGGGGCCAACGTCCTGACTTTC.

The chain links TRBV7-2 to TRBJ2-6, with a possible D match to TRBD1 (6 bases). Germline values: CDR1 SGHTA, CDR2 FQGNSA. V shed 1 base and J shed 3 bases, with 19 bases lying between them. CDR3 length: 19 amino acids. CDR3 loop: CASSLDGGAFLSGANVLTF. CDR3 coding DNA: TGTGCCAGCAGCTTAGATGGGGGCGCCTTCCTCAGTGGGGCCAACGTCCTGACTTTC.

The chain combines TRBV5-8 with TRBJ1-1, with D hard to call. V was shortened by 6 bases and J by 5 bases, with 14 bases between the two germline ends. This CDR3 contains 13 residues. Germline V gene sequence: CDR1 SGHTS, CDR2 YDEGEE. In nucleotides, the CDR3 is TGTGCCAGCATTCGGTCTGGAGGGACTGAAGCTTTCTTT. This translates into CASIRSGGTEAFF.

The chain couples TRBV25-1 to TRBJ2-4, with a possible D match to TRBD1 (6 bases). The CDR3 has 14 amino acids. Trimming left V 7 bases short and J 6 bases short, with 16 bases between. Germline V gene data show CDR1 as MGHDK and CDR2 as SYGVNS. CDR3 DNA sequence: TGTGCCAGCACCCGGGACACCTCTGGAAACATTCAGTACTTC. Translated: CASTRDTSGNIQYF.

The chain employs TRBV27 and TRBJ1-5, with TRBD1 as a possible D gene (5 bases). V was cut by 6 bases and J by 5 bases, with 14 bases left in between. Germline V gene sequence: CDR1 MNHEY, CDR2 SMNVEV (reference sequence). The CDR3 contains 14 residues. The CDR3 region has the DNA TGTGCCAGCAGGGGGCGGGGCGAGGATCAGCCCCAGCATTTT. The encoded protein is CASRGRGEDQPQHF.

DNA for the CDR3: TGCAGGGGGGGGGTAGGCACTGAAGCTTTCTTT. As protein: CRGGVGTEAFF. The chain carries TRBV20-1 and TRBJ1-1; a possible D gene is TRBD1 (5 bases). Germline V gene data show CDR1 as DFQATT and CDR2 as SNEGSKA (reference sequence). This CDR3 region has 11 residues.